A selection of T cell receptor beta chains follows, all from one sample in a study of blood T cell repertoires in COVID-19. Sequencing was performed with immunoSEQ multiplex PCR; in TCRdb, only in-frame clones are kept and a portion is missing. The table lists more than 200,000 clones, about 84% of them singletons. Specimen: PBMCs or T cells enriched from blood (not recorded which). Receptors were obtained from a man between 60 and 75 years old who had recovered from COVID-19. CDR3s include the opening cysteine and the closing phenylalanine or tryptophan.

j_call v_call cdr3_aa
TRBJ1-1 TRBV7-2 CASSLVRLTEAFF
TRBJ1-6 TRBV4-3 CASSQEGGASPLHF
TRBJ1-5 TRBV19 CASSMLGRGSSNQPQHF
TRBJ2-1 TRBV6-6 CASSLTSGGSSSYNEQFF
TRBJ1-5 TRBV7-8 CASRPDSGGNQPQHF
TRBJ1-5 TRBV7-2 CASSLEGYQPQHF
TRBJ2-5 TRBV27 CASRPIQGLYQETQYF
TRBJ1-2 TRBV24-1 CATSDSPGGAVGYTF
TRBJ2-3 TRBV24-1 CATSGPGTSGASTDTQYF
TRBJ2-5 TRBV19 CASSTTGVQETQYF
TRBJ1-1 TRBV5-5 CASSLSNSNTEAFF
TRBJ1-5 TRBV19 CASRKLGGGNQPQHF
TRBJ2-7 TRBV4-1 CASSHLDLTGAYEQYF
TRBJ2-3 TRBV5-1 CASSFLAGTSTDTQYF
TRBJ2-1 TRBV6-2/TRBV6-3 CASSYRTGIYNEQFF
TRBJ2-1 TRBV2 CASSEGWTSVGQFF
TRBJ2-1 TRBV5-1 CASSLRGHNEQFF
TRBJ1-6 TRBV7-8 CASSSSTAYNSPLHF
TRBJ2-6 TRBV19 CASRQPGFSSGANVLTF
TRBJ1-1 TRBV18 CASSPGQFEAFF
TRBJ2-6 TRBV19 CASSAVGAGRSGANVLTF
TRBJ2-5 TRBV7-6 CATEGLGDPRETQYF